The T cell receptor beta chain described here comes from a study of blood T cell repertoires in COVID-19. On the study more broadly: Sample material is recorded as cDNA or gDNA derived from T cells, B-cell-depleted T cells, or PBMCs.

This clone appeared once. The table came from immunoSEQ multiplex PCR; TCRdb's copy has only in-frame clones and leaves some out. The table lists some 150,000 clones, about 90% of them singletons. CDR3 length: 15 residues. Trimming stripped 5 bases from V and 6 bases from J, with 17 bases between. Germline CDR1 and CDR2: SNHLY and FYNNEI. The rearrangement uses TRBV2 and TRBJ1-5; weak D call: TRBD1 (5 bases). This clonotype originated in a man in his fifties with active COVID-19. The sample taken for sequencing was peripheral blood. The CDR3: CASSRGGGDSQPQHF. The CDR3 coding sequence is TGTGCCAGCAGTCGGGGTGGGGGGGATAGTCAGCCCCAGCATTTT. Variable domain in full (rest from reference TRBV2 and TRBJ1-5): EPEVTQTPSHQVTQMGQEVILRCVPISNHLYFYWYRQILGQKVEFLVSFYNNEISEKSEIFDDQFSVERPDGSNFTLKIRSTKLEDSAMYFCASSRGGGDSQPQHFGDGTRLSIL.